The entry that follows covers one T cell receptor (beta chain) sequence. These data come from a study of blood T cell repertoires in COVID-19. Study context: Samples taken during acute and convalescent COVID-19 were collected in the United States, Italy and Spain.

Germline assignment: CDR1 LGHDT and CDR2 YNNKEL (reference sequence). The CDR3 runs 14 residues. Trimming removed 3 bases at V and 3 bases at J, with 9 bases between. Measured with immunoSEQ multiplex PCR; TCRdb has only the in-frame clones, and not every one. The sample lists about 270,000 clones; under 90% were seen once. The clonotype comes from a woman aged 60 to 75 with active or convalescent COVID-19. V usage is TRBV3-1 (or the pseudogene TRBV3-2) and J usage is TRBJ1-5; D is ambiguous. The sequencing sample was made of peripheral blood. The CDR3 DNA follows: TGTGCCAGCAGCCAGAAAACTAACAATCAGCCCCAGCATTTT. This gives the protein CASSQKTNNQPQHF.